The text below deals with one T cell receptor beta chain. This record comes from a study of blood T cell repertoires in COVID-19. The CDR3 has 15 residues. Germline V CDR1 and CDR2: MGHDK, SYGVNS. V dropped 5 bases and J dropped 7; count of bases not matched to a gene: 9. Clones were read by immunoSEQ multiplex PCR, and TCRdb kept only the in-frame ones, dropping some. The sample records around 78,000 clones, roughly 85% being singletons. The sequencing sample was made of peripheral blood. The V call is TRBV25-1, the J call TRBJ2-3, with 10 bases identical to TRBD1. The TCR sequence derives from a man in his fifties or sixties with active or convalescent COVID-19. The DNA of the CDR3 is TGTGCCAGCAGTACTTTCGGGACAGGGGAAAATACGCAGTATTTT. This gives the protein CASSTFGTGENTQYF.